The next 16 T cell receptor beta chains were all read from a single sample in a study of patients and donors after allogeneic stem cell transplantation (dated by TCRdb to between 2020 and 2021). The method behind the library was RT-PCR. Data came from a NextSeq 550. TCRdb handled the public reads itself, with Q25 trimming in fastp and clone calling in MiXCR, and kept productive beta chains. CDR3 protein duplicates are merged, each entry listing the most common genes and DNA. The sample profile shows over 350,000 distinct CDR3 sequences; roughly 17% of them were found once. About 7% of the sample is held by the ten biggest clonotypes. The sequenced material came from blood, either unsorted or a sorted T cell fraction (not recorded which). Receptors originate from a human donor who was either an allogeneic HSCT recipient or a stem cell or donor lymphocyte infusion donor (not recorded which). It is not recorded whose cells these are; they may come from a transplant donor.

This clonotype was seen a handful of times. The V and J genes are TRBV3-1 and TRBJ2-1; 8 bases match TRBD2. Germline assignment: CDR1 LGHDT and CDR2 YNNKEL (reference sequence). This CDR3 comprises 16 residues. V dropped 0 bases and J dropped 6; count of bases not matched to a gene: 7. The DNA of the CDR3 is TGTGCCAGCAGCCAAGAAGAACTAGCGGTTAGCAATGAGCAGTTCTTC. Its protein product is CASSQEELAVSNEQFF.

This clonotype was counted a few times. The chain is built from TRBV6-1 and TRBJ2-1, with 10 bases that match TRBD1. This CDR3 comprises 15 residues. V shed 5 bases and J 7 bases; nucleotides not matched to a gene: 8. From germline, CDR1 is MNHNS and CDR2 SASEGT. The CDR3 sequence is CASSPDRGRMNEQFF. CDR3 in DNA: TGTGCCAGCAGTCCTGACAGGGGGCGGATGAATGAGCAGTTCTTC.

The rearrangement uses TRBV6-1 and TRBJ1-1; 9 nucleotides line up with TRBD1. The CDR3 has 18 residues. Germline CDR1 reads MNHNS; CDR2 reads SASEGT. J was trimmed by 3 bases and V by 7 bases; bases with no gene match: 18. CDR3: CASIRNPGQGGLYTEAFF. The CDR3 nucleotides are TGTGCCAGCATTCGAAACCCGGGACAGGGAGGTTTGTACACTGAAGCTTTCTTT.

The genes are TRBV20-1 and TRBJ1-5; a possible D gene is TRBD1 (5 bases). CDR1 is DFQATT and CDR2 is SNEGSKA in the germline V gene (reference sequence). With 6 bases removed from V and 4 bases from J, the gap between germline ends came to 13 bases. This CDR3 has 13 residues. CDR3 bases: TGCAGTGCCCCCCGGGGGGAGAATCAGCCCCAGCATTTT. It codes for CSAPRGENQPQHF.

CDR3 in DNA: TGTGCCAGCAGCTTGGGCGGTGGTCAGGGCAATGAGCAGTTCTTC. It encodes CASSLGGGQGNEQFF. The V and J genes are TRBV7-2 and TRBJ2-1; tentatively, D is TRBD1 (5 bases). Trimming removed 3 bases at V and 6 bases at J, with 15 bases between. The CDR3 sequence is 15 residues long. The germline V gene has CDR1 SGHTA and CDR2 FQGNSA.

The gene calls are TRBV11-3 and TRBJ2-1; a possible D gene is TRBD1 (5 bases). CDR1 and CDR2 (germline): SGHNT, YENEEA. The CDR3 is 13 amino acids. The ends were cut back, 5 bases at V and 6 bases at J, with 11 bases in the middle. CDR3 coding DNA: TGTGCCAGCAGCCAGGAAGGGGTCAATGAGCAGTTCTTC. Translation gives CASSQEGVNEQFF.

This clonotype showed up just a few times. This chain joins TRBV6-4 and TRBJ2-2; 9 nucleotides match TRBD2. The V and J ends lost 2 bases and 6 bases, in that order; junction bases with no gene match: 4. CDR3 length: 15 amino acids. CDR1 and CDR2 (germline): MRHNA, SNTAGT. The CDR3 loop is CASSDASGKAGELFF. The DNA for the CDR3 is TGTGCCAGCAGTGACGCTAGCGGGAAGGCCGGGGAGCTGTTTTTT.

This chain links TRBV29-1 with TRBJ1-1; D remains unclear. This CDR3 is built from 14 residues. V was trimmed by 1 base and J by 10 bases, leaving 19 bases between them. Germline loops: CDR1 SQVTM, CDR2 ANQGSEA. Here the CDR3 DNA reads TGCAGCGTTGAAGTACGCCCGAACATTAACAGAGCTTTCTTT. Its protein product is CSVEVRPNINRAFF.

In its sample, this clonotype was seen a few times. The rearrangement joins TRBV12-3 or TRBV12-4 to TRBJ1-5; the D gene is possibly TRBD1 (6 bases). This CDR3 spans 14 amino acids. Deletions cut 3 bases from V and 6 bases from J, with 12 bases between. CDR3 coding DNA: TGTGCCAGCAGTTTCTACAGGGAAGGTCAGCCCCAGCATTTT. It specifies CASSFYREGQPQHF.

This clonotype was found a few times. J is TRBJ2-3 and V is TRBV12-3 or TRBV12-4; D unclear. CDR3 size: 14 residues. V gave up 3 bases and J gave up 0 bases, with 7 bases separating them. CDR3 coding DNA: TGTGCCAGCAGTTTCACGCTAAGCACAGATACGCAGTATTTT. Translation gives CASSFTLSTDTQYF.

The CDR3: CASSPWDRGWSYEQYF. The CDR3 coding sequence is TGTGCCAGCAGTCCTTGGGACAGGGGTTGGTCCTACGAGCAGTACTTC. The chain uses TRBV28 and TRBJ2-7; 10 nucleotides match TRBD1. Per germline, CDR1 MDHEN and CDR2 SYDVKM. V shed 5 bases, J shed 1 base, and the junction held 8 bases outside the gene matches. This CDR3 spans 16 amino acids.

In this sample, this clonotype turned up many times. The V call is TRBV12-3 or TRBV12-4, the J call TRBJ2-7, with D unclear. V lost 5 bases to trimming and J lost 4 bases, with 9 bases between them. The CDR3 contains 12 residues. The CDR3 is CASSPWVYEQYF. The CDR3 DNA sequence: TGTGCCAGCAGTCCGTGGGTTTACGAGCAGTACTTC.

The CDR3 protein is CASSLGLVYGYTF. CDR3 nucleotides: TGTGCCAGCAGTTTAGGGCTGGTCTATGGCTACACCTTC. This chain links TRBV28 with TRBJ1-2, with D unclear. From germline, CDR1 is MDHEN and CDR2 SYDVKM. CDR3 length: 13 amino acids. The ends were cut back, 2 bases at V and 4 bases at J, with 8 bases in the middle.

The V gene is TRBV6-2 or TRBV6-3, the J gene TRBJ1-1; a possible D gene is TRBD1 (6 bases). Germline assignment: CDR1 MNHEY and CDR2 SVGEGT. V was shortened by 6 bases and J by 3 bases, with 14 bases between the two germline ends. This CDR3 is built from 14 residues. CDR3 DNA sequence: TGTGCCAGCAGACCCGACCAGGGGCACACTGAAGCTTTCTTT. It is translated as CASRPDQGHTEAFF.

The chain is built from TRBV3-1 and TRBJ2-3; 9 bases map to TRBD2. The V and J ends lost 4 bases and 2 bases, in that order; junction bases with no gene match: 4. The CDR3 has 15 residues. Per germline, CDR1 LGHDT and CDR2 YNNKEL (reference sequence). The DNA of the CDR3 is TGTGCCAGCAGCCTCGAGCGGGAGGCCACAGATACGCAGTATTTT. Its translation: CASSLEREATDTQYF.

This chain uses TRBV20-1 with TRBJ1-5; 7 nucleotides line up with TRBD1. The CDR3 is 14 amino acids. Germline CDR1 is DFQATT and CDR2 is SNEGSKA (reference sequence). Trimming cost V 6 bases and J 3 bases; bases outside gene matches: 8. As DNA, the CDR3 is TGCAGTGCGCCACAGGGGTTGAACAATCAGCCCCAGCATTTT. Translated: CSAPQGLNNQPQHF.